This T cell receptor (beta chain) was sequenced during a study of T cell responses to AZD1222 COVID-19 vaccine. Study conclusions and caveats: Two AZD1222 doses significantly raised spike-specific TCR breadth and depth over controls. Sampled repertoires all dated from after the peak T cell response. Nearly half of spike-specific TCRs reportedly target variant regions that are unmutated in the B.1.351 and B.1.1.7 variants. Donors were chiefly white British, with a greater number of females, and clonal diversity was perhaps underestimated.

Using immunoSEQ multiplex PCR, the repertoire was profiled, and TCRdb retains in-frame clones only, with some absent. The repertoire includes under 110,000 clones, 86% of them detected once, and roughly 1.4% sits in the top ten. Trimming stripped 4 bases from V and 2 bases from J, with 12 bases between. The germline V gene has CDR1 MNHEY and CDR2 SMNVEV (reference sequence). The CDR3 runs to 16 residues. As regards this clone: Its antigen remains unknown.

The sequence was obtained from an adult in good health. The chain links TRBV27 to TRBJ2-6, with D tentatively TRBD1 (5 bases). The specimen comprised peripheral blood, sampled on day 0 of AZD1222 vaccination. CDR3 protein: CASSSSAGTGANVLTF. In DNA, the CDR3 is TGTGCCAGCAGTTCGAGCGCAGGGACTGGGGCCAACGTCCTGACTTTC.